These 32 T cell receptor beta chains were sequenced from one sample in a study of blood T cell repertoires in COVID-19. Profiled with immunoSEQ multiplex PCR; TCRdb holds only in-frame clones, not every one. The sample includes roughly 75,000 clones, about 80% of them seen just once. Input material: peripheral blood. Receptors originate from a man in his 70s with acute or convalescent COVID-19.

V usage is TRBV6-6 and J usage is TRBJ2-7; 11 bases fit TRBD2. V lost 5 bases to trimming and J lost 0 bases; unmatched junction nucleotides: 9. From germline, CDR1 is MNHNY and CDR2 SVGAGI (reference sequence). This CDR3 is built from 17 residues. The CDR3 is CASSPLLTSGASYEQYF. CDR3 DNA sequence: TGTGCCAGCAGTCCTCTACTGACTAGCGGGGCCTCCTACGAGCAGTACTTC.

CDR3 nucleotides: TGCGCCAGCAGTAACGCAGGACTAGCAAATGAGCAGTTCTTC. Translation: CASSNAGLANEQFF. The chain employs TRBV10-1 and TRBJ2-1; 8 bases line up with TRBD2. The CDR3 is 14 amino acids. Germline CDR1 reads WNHNN; CDR2 reads SYGVQD (reference sequence). V lost 5 bases, J lost 7 bases, and 7 bases stayed unmatched.

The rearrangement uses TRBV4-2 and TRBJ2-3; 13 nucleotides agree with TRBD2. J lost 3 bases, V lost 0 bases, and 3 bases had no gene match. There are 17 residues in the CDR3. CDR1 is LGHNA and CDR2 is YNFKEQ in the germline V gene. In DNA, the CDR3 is TGTGCCAGCAGCCAAGAAGGACTAGCGGGAGAAACAGATACGCAGTATTTT. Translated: CASSQEGLAGETDTQYF.

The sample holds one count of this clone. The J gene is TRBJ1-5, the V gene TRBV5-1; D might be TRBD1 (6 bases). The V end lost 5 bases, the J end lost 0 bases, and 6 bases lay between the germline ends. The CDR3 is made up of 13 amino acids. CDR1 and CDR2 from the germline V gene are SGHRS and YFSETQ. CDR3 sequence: CASRGGSNQPQHF. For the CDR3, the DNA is TGCGCCAGCAGAGGGGGTAGCAATCAGCCCCAGCATTTT.

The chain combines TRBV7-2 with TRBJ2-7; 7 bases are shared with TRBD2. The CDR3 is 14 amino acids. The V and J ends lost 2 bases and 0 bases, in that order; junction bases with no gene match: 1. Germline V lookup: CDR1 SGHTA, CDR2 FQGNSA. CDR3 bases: TGTGCCAGCAGCTTACTAGCGGACTCCTACGAGCAGTACTTC. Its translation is CASSLLADSYEQYF.

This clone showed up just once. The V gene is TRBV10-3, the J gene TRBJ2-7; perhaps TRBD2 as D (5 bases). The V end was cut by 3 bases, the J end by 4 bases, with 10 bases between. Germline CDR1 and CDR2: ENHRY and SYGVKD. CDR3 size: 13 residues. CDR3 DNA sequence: TGTGCCATCAGTGAAGTTGGGGAGTACGAGCAGTACTTC. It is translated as CAISEVGEYEQYF.

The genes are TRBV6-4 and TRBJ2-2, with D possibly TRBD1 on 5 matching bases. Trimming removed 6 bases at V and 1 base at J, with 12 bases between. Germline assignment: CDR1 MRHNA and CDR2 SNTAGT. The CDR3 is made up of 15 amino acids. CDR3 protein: CASSLDSLNTGELFF. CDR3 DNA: TGTGCCAGCAGCCTTGACAGCCTGAACACCGGGGAGCTGTTTTTT.

CDR3 sequence: CASRGSGDTEAFF. The CDR3 bases are TGCGCCAGCAGGGGGTCAGGGGACACTGAAGCTTTCTTT. The genes are TRBV4-1 and TRBJ1-1; a possible D gene is TRBD1 (6 bases). Trimming cost V 6 bases and J 3 bases, with 11 bases left between them. This CDR3 is 13 amino acids long. Germline values: CDR1 MGHRA, CDR2 YSYEKL.

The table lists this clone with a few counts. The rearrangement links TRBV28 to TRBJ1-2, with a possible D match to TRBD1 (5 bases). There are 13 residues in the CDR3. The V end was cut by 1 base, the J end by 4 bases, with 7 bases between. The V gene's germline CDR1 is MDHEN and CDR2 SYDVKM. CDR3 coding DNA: TGTGCCAGCAGTTTATCACAGGTCTATGGCTACACCTTC. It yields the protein CASSLSQVYGYTF.

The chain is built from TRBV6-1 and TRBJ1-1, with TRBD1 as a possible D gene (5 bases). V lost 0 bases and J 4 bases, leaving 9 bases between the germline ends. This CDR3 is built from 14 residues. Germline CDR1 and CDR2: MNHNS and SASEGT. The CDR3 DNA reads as TGTGCCAGCAGTGAAGCTACAGGACCCACTGAAGCTTTCTTT. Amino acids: CASSEATGPTEAFF.

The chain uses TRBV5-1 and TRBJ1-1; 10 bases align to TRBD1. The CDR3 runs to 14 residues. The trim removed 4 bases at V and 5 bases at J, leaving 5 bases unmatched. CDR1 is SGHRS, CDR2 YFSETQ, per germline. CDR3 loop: CASSTGQGVTEAFF. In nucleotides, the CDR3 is TGCGCCAGCAGCACTGGACAGGGGGTGACTGAAGCTTTCTTT.

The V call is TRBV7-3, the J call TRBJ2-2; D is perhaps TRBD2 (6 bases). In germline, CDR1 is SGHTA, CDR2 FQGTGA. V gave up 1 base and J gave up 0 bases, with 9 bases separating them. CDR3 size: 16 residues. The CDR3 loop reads CASSLIPGANTGELFF. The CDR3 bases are TGTGCCAGCAGCTTAATCCCGGGAGCGAACACCGGGGAGCTGTTTTTT.

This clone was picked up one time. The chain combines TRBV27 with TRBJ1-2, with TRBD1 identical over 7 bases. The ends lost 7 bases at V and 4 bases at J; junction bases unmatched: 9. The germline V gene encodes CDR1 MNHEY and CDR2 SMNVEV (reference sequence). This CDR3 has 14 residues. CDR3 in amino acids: CASNPGGSVYGYTF. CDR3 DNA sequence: TGTGCCAGCAACCCAGGGGGATCTGTCTATGGCTACACCTTC.

CDR3 protein: CASSKTSGRVGTGELFF. The CDR3 DNA sequence: TGTGCCAGTAGCAAGACTAGCGGGAGAGTAGGCACCGGGGAGCTGTTTTTT. This rearrangement joins TRBV19 to TRBJ2-2; TRBD2 aligns across 12 bases. CDR1 and CDR2 (germline): LNHDA, SQIVND (reference sequence). The CDR3 totals 17 residues. The V gene end was trimmed by 6 bases and the J gene end by 4 bases; junction bases not matched to a gene: 9. The full variable domain, in which reference TRBV19 and TRBJ2-2 provide the parts outside the CDR3, is DGGITQSPKYLFRKEGQNVTLSCEQNLNHDAMYWYRQDPGQGLRLIYYSQIVNDFQKGDIAEGYSVSREKKESFPLTVTSAQKNPTAFYLCASSKTSGRVGTGELFFGEGSRLTVL.

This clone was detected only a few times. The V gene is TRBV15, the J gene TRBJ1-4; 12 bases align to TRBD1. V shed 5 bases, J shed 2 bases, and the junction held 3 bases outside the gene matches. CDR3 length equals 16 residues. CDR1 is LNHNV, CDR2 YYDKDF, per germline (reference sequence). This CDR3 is CATSGGTGGTNEKLFF. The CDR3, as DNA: TGTGCCACCAGCGGGGGGACAGGGGGCACTAATGAAAAACTGTTTTTT. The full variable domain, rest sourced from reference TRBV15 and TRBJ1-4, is DAMVIQNPRYQVTQFGKPVTLSCSQTLNHNVMYWYQQKSSQAPKLLFHYYDKDFNNEADTPDNFQSRRPNTSFCFLDIRSPGLGDTAMYLCATSGGTGGTNEKLFFGSGTQLSVL.

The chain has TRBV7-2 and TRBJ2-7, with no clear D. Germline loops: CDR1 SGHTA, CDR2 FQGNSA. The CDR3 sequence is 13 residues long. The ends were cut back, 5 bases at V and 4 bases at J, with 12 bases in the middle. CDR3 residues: CASSGLGRYEQYF. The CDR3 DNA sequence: TGTGCCAGCAGCGGTCTAGGAAGGTACGAGCAGTACTTC.

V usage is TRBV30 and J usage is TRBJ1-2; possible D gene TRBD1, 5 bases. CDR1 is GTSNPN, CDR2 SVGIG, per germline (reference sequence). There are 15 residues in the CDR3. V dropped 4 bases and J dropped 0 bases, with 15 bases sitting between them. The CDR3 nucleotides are TGTGCCTGGACTAACCTGGGGGGTACTAACTATGGCTACACCTTC. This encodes CAWTNLGGTNYGYTF.

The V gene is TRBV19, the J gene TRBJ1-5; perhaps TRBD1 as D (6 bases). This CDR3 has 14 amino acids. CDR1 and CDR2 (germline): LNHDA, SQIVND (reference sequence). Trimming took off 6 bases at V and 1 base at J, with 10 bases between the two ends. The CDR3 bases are TGTGCCAGTAGCGCAACAGGGAGCAATCAGCCCCAGCATTTT. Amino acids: CASSATGSNQPQHF.

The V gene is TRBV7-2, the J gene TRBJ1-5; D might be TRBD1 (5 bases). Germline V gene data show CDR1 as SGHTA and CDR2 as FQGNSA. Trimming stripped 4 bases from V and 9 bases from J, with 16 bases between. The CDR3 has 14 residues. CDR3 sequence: CASSWPGRGVPQHF. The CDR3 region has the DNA TGTGCCAGCAGCTGGCCGGGGCGGGGGGTGCCCCAGCATTTT.

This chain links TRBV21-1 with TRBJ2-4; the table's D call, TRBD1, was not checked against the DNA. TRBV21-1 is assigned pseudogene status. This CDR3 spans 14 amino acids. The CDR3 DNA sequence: TGTGCCAGCAGCAAAAGCCCCTTGGGCTACATTCAGTACTTC. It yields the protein CASSKSPLGYIQYF.

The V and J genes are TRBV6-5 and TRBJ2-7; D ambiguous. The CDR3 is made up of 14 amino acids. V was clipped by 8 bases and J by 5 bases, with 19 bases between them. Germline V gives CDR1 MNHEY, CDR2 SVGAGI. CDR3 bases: TGTGCCAGCCTTAGGTCGGGTTCCCGCAACGAGCAGTACTTC. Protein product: CASLRSGSRNEQYF.

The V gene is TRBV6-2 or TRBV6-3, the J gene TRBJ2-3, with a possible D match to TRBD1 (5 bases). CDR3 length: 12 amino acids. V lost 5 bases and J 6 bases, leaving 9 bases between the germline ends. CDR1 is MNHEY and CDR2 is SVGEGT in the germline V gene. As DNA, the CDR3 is TGTGCCAGCAGTCGCAGGGTTGATACGCAGTATTTT. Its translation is CASSRRVDTQYF.

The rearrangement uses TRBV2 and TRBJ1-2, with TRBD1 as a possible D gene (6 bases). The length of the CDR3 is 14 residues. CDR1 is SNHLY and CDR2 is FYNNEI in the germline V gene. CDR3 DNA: TGTTCGGGGGGCAGGACTCCTTCGGGCTATGGCTACACCTTC. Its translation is CSGGRTPSGYGYTF.

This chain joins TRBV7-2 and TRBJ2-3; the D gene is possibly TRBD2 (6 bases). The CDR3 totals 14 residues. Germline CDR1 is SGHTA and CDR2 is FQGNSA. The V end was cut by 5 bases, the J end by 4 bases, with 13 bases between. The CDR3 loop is CASSLRLVADTQYF. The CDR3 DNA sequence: TGTGCCAGCAGCCTCCGACTAGTCGCAGATACGCAGTATTTT.

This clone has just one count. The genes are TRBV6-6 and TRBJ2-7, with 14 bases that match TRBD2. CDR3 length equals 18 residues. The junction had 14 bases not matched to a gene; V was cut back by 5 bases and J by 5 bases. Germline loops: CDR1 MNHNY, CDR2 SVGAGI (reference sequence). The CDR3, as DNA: TGTGCCAGCAGTCGGGGGACTAGCGGGAGTCTCGGGGCGGACGAGCAGTACTTC. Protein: CASSRGTSGSLGADEQYF.

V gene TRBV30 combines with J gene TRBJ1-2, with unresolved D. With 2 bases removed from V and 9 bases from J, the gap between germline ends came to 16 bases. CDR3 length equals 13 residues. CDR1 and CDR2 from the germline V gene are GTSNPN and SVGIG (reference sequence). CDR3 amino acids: CAWSSGGLRSYTF. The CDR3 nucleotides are TGTGCCTGGAGTTCTGGAGGGTTGAGGAGCTACACCTTC.

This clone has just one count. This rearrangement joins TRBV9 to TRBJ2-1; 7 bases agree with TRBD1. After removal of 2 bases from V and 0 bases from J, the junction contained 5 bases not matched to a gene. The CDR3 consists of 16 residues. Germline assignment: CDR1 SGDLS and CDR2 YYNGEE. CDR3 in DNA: TGTGCCAGCAGCGTTGGACAGGAAAGCTCCTACAATGAGCAGTTCTTC. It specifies CASSVGQESSYNEQFF.

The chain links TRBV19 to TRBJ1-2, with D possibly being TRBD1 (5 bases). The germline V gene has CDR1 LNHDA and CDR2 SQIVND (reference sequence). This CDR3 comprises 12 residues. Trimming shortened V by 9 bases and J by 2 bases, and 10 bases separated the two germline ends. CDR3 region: CASLGLNYGYTF. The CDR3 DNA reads TGTGCCAGCCTGGGACTGAACTATGGCTACACCTTC.

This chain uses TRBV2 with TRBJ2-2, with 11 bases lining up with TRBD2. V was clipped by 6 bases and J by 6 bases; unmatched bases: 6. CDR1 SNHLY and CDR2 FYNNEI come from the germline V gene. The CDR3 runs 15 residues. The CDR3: CASRLLAGVPGELFF. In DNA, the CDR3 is TGTGCCAGCAGGTTACTAGCGGGAGTTCCCGGGGAGCTGTTTTTT.

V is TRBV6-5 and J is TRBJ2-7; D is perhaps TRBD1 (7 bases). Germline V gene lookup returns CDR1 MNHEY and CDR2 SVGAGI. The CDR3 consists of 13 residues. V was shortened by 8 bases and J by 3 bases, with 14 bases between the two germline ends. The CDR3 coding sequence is TGTGCCAGCTGGAGGGGACAGAGCTACGAGCAGTACTTC. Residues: CASWRGQSYEQYF.

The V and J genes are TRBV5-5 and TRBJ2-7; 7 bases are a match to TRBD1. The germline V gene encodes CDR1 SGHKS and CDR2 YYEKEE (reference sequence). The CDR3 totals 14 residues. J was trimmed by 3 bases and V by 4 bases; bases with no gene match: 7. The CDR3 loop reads CASSLTGTDYEQYF. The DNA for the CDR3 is TGTGCCAGCAGCCTCACCGGGACAGACTACGAGCAGTACTTC.

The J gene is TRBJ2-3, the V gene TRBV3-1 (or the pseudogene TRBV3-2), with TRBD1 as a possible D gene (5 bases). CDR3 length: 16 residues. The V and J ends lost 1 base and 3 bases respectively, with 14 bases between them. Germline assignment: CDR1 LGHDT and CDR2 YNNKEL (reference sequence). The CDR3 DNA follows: TGTGCCAGCAGCCAAGCCTCAGGGTTACTGACAGATACGCAGTATTTT. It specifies CASSQASGLLTDTQYF.